A single sample gave rise to the 24 T cell receptor beta chains below, sequenced in a study of TIL therapy for anti-PD-1-resistant metastatic lung cancer. This was the immunoSEQ v3 assay. TCRdb keeps only in-frame clones here, not all; method: immunoSEQ multiplex PCR. The sample consists of approximately 20,000 clones, 78% of them appearing once. Time point here: pre-treatment sample, taken before nivolumab and TIL therapy. The material was blood, obtained at baseline. The receptors derive from a person aged 25 to 79 with non-small cell lung cancer.

This chain's CDR3 is CASKGAVYGYTF. CDR3 bases: TGTGCCAGCAAAGGGGCGGTATATGGCTACACCTTC. The chain couples TRBV6-1 to TRBJ1-2; possible D gene TRBD1, 5 bases. CDR1 MNHNS and CDR2 SASEGT come from the germline V gene. The V gene lost 7 bases and the J gene lost 5 bases, with 11 bases spanning the gap. There are 12 residues in the CDR3.

The V gene is TRBV7-9, the J gene TRBJ2-3, with a possible D match to TRBD1 (5 bases). V lost 5 bases and J 1 base, leaving 13 bases between the germline ends. Germline CDR1 SEHNR, CDR2 FQNEAQ (reference sequence). The CDR3 is made up of 15 amino acids. In nucleotides, the CDR3 is TGTGCCAGCAGCCCCCCATGGGGCCGCACAGATACGCAGTATTTT. Encoded protein: CASSPPWGRTDTQYF. Filled out from reference TRBV7-9 and TRBJ2-3, the complete variable domain reads DTGVSQNPRHKITKRGQNVTFRCDPISEHNRLYWYRQTLGQGPEFLTYFQNEAQLEKSRLLSDRFSAERPKGSFSTLEIQRTEQGDSAMYLCASSPPWGRTDTQYFGPGTRLTVL.

The rearrangement uses TRBV27 and TRBJ1-4; D might be TRBD1 (6 bases). Deletions cut 4 bases from V and 8 bases from J, with 23 bases between. Germline values: CDR1 MNHEY, CDR2 SMNVEV (reference sequence). This CDR3 has 17 amino acids. In nucleotides, the CDR3 is TGTGCCAGCAGTTCCAACCGCAAGCAGGGGCTTTGGGAAAAACTGTTTTTT. It specifies CASSSNRKQGLWEKLFF.

The chain couples TRBV7-2 to TRBJ1-5; D gene ambiguous. V shed 0 bases and J shed 0 bases, with 0 bases lying between them. CDR3 length equals 13 residues. Germline V gives CDR1 SGHTA, CDR2 FQGNSA. The CDR3 DNA follows: TGTGCCAGCAGCTTAGCTAGCAATCAGCCCCAGCATTTT. Amino acids: CASSLASNQPQHF. Based on the CDR3 plus reference TRBV7-2 and TRBJ1-5, the full variable domain is GAGVSQSPSNKVTEKGKDVELRCDPISGHTALYWYRQSLGQGLEFLIYFQGNSAPDKSGLPSDRFSAERTGGSVSTLTIQRTQQEDSAVYLCASSLASNQPQHFGDGTRLSIL.

Points on this clone: The junction shows a germline mismatch at one end, possibly a read error. The J gene is TRBJ1-1, the V gene TRBV19; TRBD1 matches at 7 bases. The CDR3 contains 14 residues. From germline, CDR1 is LNHDA and CDR2 SQIVND (reference sequence). The CDR3 region is CASSLDRVGTEAFF. The DNA of the CDR3 is TGTGCCAGTAGTTTAGACAGGGTTGGCACTGAAGCTTTCTTT. Together with reference TRBV19 and TRBJ1-1, the CDR3 gives the full variable domain: DGGITQSPKYLFRKEGQNVTLSCEQNLNHDAMYWYRQDPGQGLRLIYYSQIVNDFQKGDIAEGYSVSREKKESFPLTVTSAQKNPTAFYLCASSLDRVGTEAFFGQGTRLTVV.

This chain's CDR3 is CASSLVATLERSNQPQHF. CDR3 nucleotides: TGTGCCAGCAGCTTGGTAGCTACCCTCGAGAGGAGCAATCAGCCCCAGCATTTT. The chain couples TRBV5-5 to TRBJ1-5; D is ambiguous. Looked up from germline, CDR1 is SGHKS and CDR2 is YYEKEE (reference sequence). The V end lost 0 bases, the J end lost 1 base, and 17 bases lay between the germline ends. The CDR3 covers 18 residues.

The chain has TRBV18 and TRBJ2-5; D perhaps matches TRBD1 (6 bases). The tail of the sequence fits TRBJ2-7 better, so the J call may be wrong. The CDR3 has 14 residues. Germline V gives CDR1 KGHSH, CDR2 LQKENI. CDR3 coding DNA: TGTGCCAGCTCAGGACGGGACAACCAGTACGAGCAGTACTTC. This encodes CASSGRDNQYEQYF.

The chain links TRBV7-6 to TRBJ2-7; D might be TRBD1 or TRBD2, each matching 5 bases. This CDR3 has 15 amino acids. The germline V gene encodes CDR1 SGHVS and CDR2 FNYEAQ. V lost 1 base and J lost 5, with 15 bases in between. The CDR3 sequence is CASSLDRDPGHEQYF. CDR3 DNA: TGTGCCAGCAGCTTAGACCGGGACCCGGGTCACGAGCAGTACTTC.

The chain is built from TRBV7-9 and TRBJ1-5, with 7 positions matching TRBD1. Per germline, CDR1 SEHNR and CDR2 FQNEAQ (reference sequence). CDR3 size: 16 residues. V shed 1 base, J shed 6 bases, and the junction held 9 bases outside the gene matches. The CDR3 nucleotides are TGTGCCAGCAGCTTAGAAAACAGGGGAAGGGGTCAGCCCCAGCATTTT. Translation: CASSLENRGRGQPQHF.

This chain uses TRBV2 with TRBJ1-2, with 8 positions matching TRBD1. The CDR3 runs 17 residues. V dropped 9 bases and J dropped 5; count of bases not matched to a gene: 20. Germline V gene sequence: CDR1 SNHLY, CDR2 FYNNEI. CDR3 region: CASRTGTGLTEGYGYTF. DNA for the CDR3: TGTGCCAGTAGAACCGGGACAGGACTTACGGAGGGGTATGGCTACACCTTC.

The V and J genes are TRBV5-8 and TRBJ2-3; 8 bases line up with TRBD2. Germline lookup yields CDR1 SGHTS and CDR2 YDEGEE. The CDR3 length is 16 residues. V dropped 0 bases and J dropped 6; count of bases not matched to a gene: 9. The CDR3 DNA sequence: TGTGCCAGCAGCTTGGCTGTCGGGAGGGCCTGGGATACGCAGTATTTT. This codes for CASSLAVGRAWDTQYF.

The V call is TRBV7-8, the J call TRBJ2-7; D might be TRBD2 (5 bases). CDR3 length equals 15 residues. Trimming removed 0 bases from V and 3 bases from J, with 12 bases in between. From germline, CDR1 is SGHVS and CDR2 FQNEAQ. In DNA form, the CDR3 reads TGTGCCAGCAGCTTAGCAAGGGTTCGGGACTACGAGCAGTACTTC. It translates to CASSLARVRDYEQYF. The whole variable domain, filled in from reference TRBV7-8 and TRBJ2-7, reads GAGVSQSPRYKVAKRGQDVALRCDPISGHVSLFWYQQALGQGPEFLTYFQNEAQLDKSGLPSDRFFAERPEGSVSTLKIQRTQQEDSAVYLCASSLARVRDYEQYFGPGTRLTVT.

Notes on this clone: Relative to the germline gene, one junction end is altered; a read error may explain this. This chain's CDR3 is CASSPSGGAGNEQFF. Written as DNA, the CDR3 is TGTGCTAGCAGCCCTAGCGGGGGGGCCGGCAATGAGCAGTTCTTC. V is TRBV7-7 and J is TRBJ2-1; 12 bases agree with TRBD2. The CDR3 is 15 residues long. Looked up from germline, CDR1 is SSHAT and CDR2 is FNYEAQ (reference sequence).

The sample holds a few counts of this clone. This chain joins TRBV25-1 and TRBJ2-7, with D maybe TRBD1 (6 bases). CDR1 MGHDK and CDR2 SYGVNS come from the germline V gene. Trimming pared 0 bases from V and 4 bases from J, leaving 10 bases between. This CDR3 is 14 amino acids long. This chain's CDR3 is CASSEYGRGYEQYF. Written as DNA, the CDR3 is TGTGCCAGCAGTGAATATGGCAGGGGATACGAGCAGTACTTC.

This clone was recorded only once. The rearrangement uses TRBV6-6 and TRBJ2-7, with 7 bases aligning to TRBD2. From germline, CDR1 is MNHNY and CDR2 SVGAGI (reference sequence). With V trimmed by 1 base and J by 2 bases, 5 bases remained unmatched. The CDR3 spans 15 residues. Here the CDR3 DNA reads TGTGCCAGCAGTTACTTGGCAGGGAGGGCCTACGAGCAGTACTTC. It translates to CASSYLAGRAYEQYF.

This clone was recorded only once. The chain is built from TRBV6-5 and TRBJ2-5; the D is unclear. V lost 2 bases, J lost 7 bases, and 8 bases lay in between. This CDR3 is built from 12 residues. CDR1 is MNHEY, CDR2 SVGAGI, per germline. Here the CDR3 reads CASSYPSLTQYF. DNA of the CDR3: TGTGCCAGCAGTTACCCGTCGCTGACCCAGTACTTC.

The V gene is TRBV9, the J gene TRBJ1-2, with 7 bases identical to TRBD1. The CDR3 extends over 14 amino acids. V shed 3 bases, J shed 2 bases, and the junction held 4 bases outside the gene matches. The germline V gene has CDR1 SGDLS and CDR2 YYNGEE. CDR3 in DNA: TGTGCCAGCAGCGACGGACAGGCCAACTATGGCTACACCTTC. It is translated as CASSDGQANYGYTF. Looking up the rest from reference TRBV9 and TRBJ1-2 gives the full variable domain: DSGVTQTPKHLITATGQRVTLRCSPRSGDLSVYWYQQSLDQGLQFLIQYYNGEERAKGNILERFSAQQFPDLHSELNLSSLELGDSALYFCASSDGQANYGYTFGSGTRLTVV.

This chain links TRBV9 with TRBJ1-4, with D maybe TRBD1 (5 bases). Per the germline V gene, CDR1 is SGDLS and CDR2 is YYNGEE. The CDR3 consists of 14 residues. V lost 2 bases to trimming and J lost 3 bases, with 8 bases between them. The CDR3 reads CASSVQGSNEKLFF. In nucleotides, the CDR3 is TGTGCCAGCAGCGTCCAGGGCTCTAATGAAAAACTGTTTTTT.

The V gene is TRBV15, the J gene TRBJ2-5; 8 nucleotides line up with TRBD1. The CDR3 runs to 16 residues. Germline-derived CDR1 and CDR2 are LNHNV and YYDKDF (reference sequence). V trimming: 0 bases; J trimming: 7 bases; junction bases outside the gene matches: 10. Written as DNA, the CDR3 is TGTGCCACCAGCAGAGACGCGACAGGGGCCAGGGGGACCCAGTACTTC. Protein product: CATSRDATGARGTQYF. Using reference TRBV15 and TRBJ2-5 for the parts outside the CDR3, the full variable domain is DAMVIQNPRYQVTQFGKPVTLSCSQTLNHNVMYWYQQKSSQAPKLLFHYYDKDFNNEADTPDNFQSRRPNTSFCFLDIRSPGLGDTAMYLCATSRDATGARGTQYFGPGTRLLVL.

The chain couples TRBV6-1 to TRBJ2-7, with 7 bases lining up with TRBD1. Germline assignment: CDR1 MNHNS and CDR2 SASEGT. J was trimmed by 0 bases and V by 3 bases; bases with no gene match: 8. The CDR3 loop spans 16 amino acids. CDR3: CASSEPFRDSSYEQYF. In DNA form, the CDR3 reads TGTGCCAGCAGTGAGCCATTCAGGGACAGCTCCTACGAGCAGTACTTC.

V is TRBV5-4 and J is TRBJ1-2; tentatively, D is TRBD1 (5 bases). The CDR3 has 13 amino acids. Trimming removed 0 bases from V and 5 bases from J, with 8 bases in between. Per the germline V gene, CDR1 is SGHNT and CDR2 is YYREEE (reference sequence). CDR3 in amino acids: CASSLGQTYGYTF. The CDR3 DNA reads TGTGCCAGCAGCTTGGGACAGACTTATGGCTACACCTTC. The full variable domain, with the rest looked up from reference TRBV5-4 and TRBJ1-2, is ETGVTQSPTHLIKTRGQQVTLRCSSQSGHNTVSWYQQALGQGPQFIFQYYREEENGRGNFPPRFSGLQFPNYSSELNVNALELDDSALYLCASSLGQTYGYTFGSGTRLTVV.

Written as DNA, the CDR3 is TGTGCCAGCAGCGTCATACGGGAGGGGTACGAGCAGTACTTC. It specifies CASSVIREGYEQYF. V and J are TRBV7-8 and TRBJ2-7, with 8 positions matching TRBD2. The ends lost 5 bases at V and 4 bases at J; junction bases unmatched: 7. Germline assignment: CDR1 SGHVS and CDR2 FQNEAQ. This CDR3 region has 14 residues.

The V gene is TRBV2, the J gene TRBJ1-1, with 9 bases matching TRBD1. The germline V gene has CDR1 SNHLY and CDR2 FYNNEI. The CDR3 loop spans 13 amino acids. J lost 5 bases, V lost 8 bases, and 6 bases had no gene match. CDR3 loop: CASGGTGRTEAFF. CDR3 nucleotides: TGTGCCAGCGGAGGGACAGGGAGGACTGAAGCTTTCTTT.

The chain has TRBV7-2 and TRBJ1-5; 7 bases match TRBD1. V lost 1 base to trimming and J lost 2 bases; unmatched junction nucleotides: 5. The CDR3 is 16 residues long. The germline CDR1 and CDR2 sequences are SGHTA and FQGNSA. The CDR3, as DNA: TGTGCCAGCAGCTTAGTACGGCAGGGGGGCAATCAGCCCCAGCATTTT. It is translated as CASSLVRQGGNQPQHF. Based on the CDR3 plus reference TRBV7-2 and TRBJ1-5, the full variable domain is GAGVSQSPSNKVTEKGKDVELRCDPISGHTALYWYRQSLGQGLEFLIYFQGNSAPDKSGLPSDRFSAERTGGSVSTLTIQRTQQEDSAVYLCASSLVRQGGNQPQHFGDGTRLSIL.